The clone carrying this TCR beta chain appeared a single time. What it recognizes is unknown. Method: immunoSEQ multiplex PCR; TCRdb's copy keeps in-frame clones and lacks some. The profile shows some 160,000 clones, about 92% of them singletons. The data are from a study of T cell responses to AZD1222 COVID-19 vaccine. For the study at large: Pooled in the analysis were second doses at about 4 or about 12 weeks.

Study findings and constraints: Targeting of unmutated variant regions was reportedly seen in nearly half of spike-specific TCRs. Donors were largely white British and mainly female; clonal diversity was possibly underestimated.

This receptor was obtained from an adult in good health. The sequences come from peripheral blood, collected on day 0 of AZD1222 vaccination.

CDR3 nucleotides: TGTGCCAGCAGCCGTTTCCGGGACAGGGCCGGGGAGCTGTTTTTT. It yields the protein CASSRFRDRAGELFF. The rearrangement joins TRBV5-5 to TRBJ2-2, with TRBD1 identical over 9 bases. CDR3 length equals 15 residues. The V gene's germline CDR1 is SGHKS and CDR2 YYEKEE (reference sequence). The V segment lost 4 bases and the J segment 6 bases; nucleotides outside the gene matches: 7. Based on the CDR3 plus reference TRBV5-5 and TRBJ2-2, the full variable domain is DAGVTQSPTHLIKTRGQQVTLRCSPISGHKSVSWYQQVLGQGPQFIFQYYEKEERGRGNFPDRFSARQFPNYSSELNVNALLLGDSALYLCASSRFRDRAGELFFGEGSRLTVL.